Listed here are 20 T cell receptor beta chains from one sample, sequenced in a study of CD8 T cells in Susac syndrome. The authors reverse transcribed about 0.5 to 1 ug RNA with random hexamers. MiXCR, run by TCRdb on the immunoSEQ multiplex PCR reads, gives a single entry per CDR3 protein. In the table there are roughly 170,000 distinct CDR3 sequences, about 93% of which are singletons. The sequencing input was CD4+ T cells from PBMCs. Receptors were obtained from a human donor with multiple sclerosis.

The rearrangement joins TRBV18 to TRBJ1-5; D is unresolved. Per the germline V gene, CDR1 is KGHSH and CDR2 is LQKENI. The CDR3 has 16 residues. Trimming cost V 2 bases and J 5 bases, with 16 bases left between them. CDR3 in amino acids: CASSPSGARRYQPQHF. CDR3 DNA sequence: TGTGCCAGCTCACCATCGGGTGCCCGACGGTATCAGCCCCAGCATTTT.

The chain couples TRBV20-1 to TRBJ2-5, with 12 bases fitting TRBD2. Losses at the gene ends were 5 bases for V and 2 bases for J; bases not matched to a gene: 24. The CDR3 is made up of 21 amino acids. Germline values: CDR1 DFQATT, CDR2 SNEGSKA (reference sequence). Here the CDR3 reads CSAPPTDRGGLAGGQQETQYF. In nucleotides, the CDR3 is TGCAGTGCTCCCCCCACGGACAGGGGTGGCCTAGCGGGAGGGCAGCAAGAGACCCAGTACTTC.

The CDR3 nucleotides read TGTGCCAGCAGTTTACAGGCGGGGCACTACGAGCAGTACTTC. Protein sequence: CASSLQAGHYEQYF. The chain employs TRBV12-3 or TRBV12-4 and TRBJ2-7, with D possibly matching TRBD2 (6 bases). Trimming shortened V by 2 bases and J by 3 bases, and 11 bases separated the two germline ends. The CDR3 contains 14 residues.

This chain links TRBV29-1 with TRBJ2-5; 9 bases line up with TRBD2. The V and J ends lost 2 bases and 7 bases, in that order; junction bases with no gene match: 2. Germline V gives CDR1 SQVTM, CDR2 ANQGSEA. The CDR3 loop spans 12 amino acids. The CDR3 sequence: CSVEMRGGTQYF. The DNA for the CDR3 is TGCAGCGTTGAAATGCGGGGGGGGACCCAGTACTTC.

The V gene is TRBV28, the J gene TRBJ2-3; 7 nucleotides line up with TRBD2. Germline V gene data show CDR1 as MDHEN and CDR2 as SYDVKM. CDR3 length equals 13 residues. After removal of 11 bases from V and 2 bases from J, the junction contained 7 bases not matched to a gene. This chain's CDR3 is CAVVSGTTDTQYF. The CDR3 DNA reads as TGTGCCGTGGTAAGCGGGACCACAGATACGCAGTATTTT.

The V call is TRBV24-1, the J call TRBJ2-3; 8 bases fit TRBD1. Per germline, CDR1 KGHDR and CDR2 SFDVKD. The CDR3 is 15 amino acids. Trimming cost V 6 bases and J 4 bases; bases outside gene matches: 8. CDR3 in amino acids: CATSRAGGFADTQYF. The DNA for the CDR3 is TGTGCCACCAGTAGGGCAGGGGGCTTCGCAGATACGCAGTATTTT.

The V gene is TRBV6-2 or TRBV6-3, the J gene TRBJ2-5; D ambiguous. CDR3 length: 14 residues. Germline V gene sequence: CDR1 MNHEY, CDR2 SVGEGT. The V gene lost 0 bases and the J gene lost 10 bases, with 15 bases spanning the gap. The CDR3 nucleotides are TGTGCCAGCAGTTACTCGAACCCCGCCCTAATCCAGTACTTC. This gives the protein CASSYSNPALIQYF.

This clonotype was seen more than once but under ten times. The rearrangement links TRBV27 to TRBJ2-7; D is unclear. Germline CDR1 and CDR2: MNHEY and SMNVEV (reference sequence). V was clipped by 2 bases and J by 2 bases, with 7 bases between them. This CDR3 is built from 13 residues. The CDR3 DNA reads as TGTGCCAGCAGTTTAGGCCGCACCTACGAGCAGTACTTC. Translating gives CASSLGRTYEQYF.

The chain links TRBV29-1 to TRBJ1-3, with TRBD1 as a possible D gene (5 bases). CDR1 and CDR2 from the germline V gene are SQVTM and ANQGSEA. V shed 7 bases and J shed 0 bases, with 16 bases lying between them. The CDR3 length is 15 residues. CDR3 sequence (DNA): TGCAGCGCCGCTTCCCCGGGGGGCTCTGGAAACACCATATATTTT. Encoded protein: CSAASPGGSGNTIYF.

The J gene is TRBJ2-6, the V gene TRBV28, with D uncertain. Between the trimmed V and J ends, which lost 5 bases and 0 bases, there was a span of 14 bases. The CDR3 runs 17 residues. The germline gives CDR1 MDHEN, CDR2 SYDVKM. The CDR3 nucleotides are TGTGCCAGCAGTCCGACCGAACAGAGCTCTGGGGCCAACGTCCTGACTTTC. This codes for CASSPTEQSSGANVLTF. Full variable domain (rest looked up from reference TRBV28 and TRBJ2-6): DVKVTQSSRYLVKRTGEKVFLECVQDMDHENMFWYRQDPGLGLRLIYFSYDVKMKEKGDIPEGYSVSREKKERFSLILESASTNQTSMYLCASSPTEQSSGANVLTFGAGSRLTVL.

This chain joins TRBV4-2 and TRBJ2-5; TRBD2 agrees at 11 bases. Germline CDR1 is LGHNA and CDR2 is YNFKEQ. This CDR3 comprises 13 residues. The trim removed 7 bases at V and 3 bases at J, leaving 1 base unmatched. The CDR3 region is CASKGLAEETQYF. CDR3 DNA: TGTGCCAGCAAGGGACTAGCGGAAGAGACCCAGTACTTC.

The chain combines TRBV12-3 or TRBV12-4 with TRBJ2-3; 8 positions match TRBD2. This CDR3 spans 13 amino acids. V shed 6 bases and J 11 bases; nucleotides not matched to a gene: 10. This chain's CDR3 is CASSLVGAGEQYF. In DNA form, the CDR3 reads TGTGCCAGCAGCCTCGTGGGAGCGGGGGAGCAGTATTTT.

The rearrangement uses TRBV6-6 and TRBJ1-3; D not certain. This CDR3 has 15 residues. Germline-derived CDR1 and CDR2 are MNHNY and SVGAGI (reference sequence). Trimming cost V 6 bases and J 4 bases, with 16 bases left between them. The CDR3 DNA reads as TGTGCCAGCAGCACAAGGACCTTCGAAGGAAACACCATATATTTT. Amino acid sequence: CASSTRTFEGNTIYF.

The rearrangement links TRBV24-1 to TRBJ2-1; perhaps TRBD1 as D (5 bases). Germline CDR1 is KGHDR and CDR2 is SFDVKD. The CDR3 sequence is 12 residues long. Trimming pared 5 bases from V and 7 bases from J, leaving 8 bases between. CDR3 DNA sequence: TGTGCCACCAGTGGGGCAGGGAATGAGCAGTTCTTC. This encodes CATSGAGNEQFF.

This clonotype appeared once. V is TRBV3-1 and J is TRBJ2-1; D is unresolved. Trimming stripped 4 bases from V and 9 bases from J, with 16 bases between. The CDR3 runs to 14 residues. CDR1 is LGHDT, CDR2 YNNKEL, per germline (reference sequence). CDR3 sequence reads: CASSLGRPSSEQFF. As DNA, the CDR3 is TGTGCCAGCAGCCTCGGCCGGCCAAGTTCTGAGCAGTTCTTC.

The chain is built from TRBV27 and TRBJ2-5; TRBD2 matches 8 bases. V shed 0 bases, J shed 1 base, and the junction held 16 bases outside the gene matches. The CDR3 is 20 amino acids. Germline-derived CDR1 and CDR2 are MNHEY and SMNVEV (reference sequence). The CDR3, as DNA: TGTGCCAGCAGTTTATCGGGAGTTGGAATAGCGGGAAGATTCCAAGAGACCCAGTACTTC. As protein: CASSLSGVGIAGRFQETQYF.

The V and J genes are TRBV3-1 and TRBJ2-7, with D perhaps matching TRBD2 (5 bases). V was pared by 1 base and J by 6 bases, with 10 bases between. The CDR3 sequence is 13 residues long. The germline V gene has CDR1 LGHDT and CDR2 YNNKEL (reference sequence). CDR3 DNA sequence: TGTGCCAGCAGCCAAGTGGAGGCTGTCGAGCAGTACTTC. Its protein is CASSQVEAVEQYF.

This clonotype was observed a few times. This sequence joins TRBV4-1 and TRBJ2-1; the match to TRBD1 covers 10 bases. J gave up 6 bases and V 9 bases, and 5 bases lay outside the gene matches. This CDR3 spans 13 amino acids. Germline CDR1 reads MGHRA; CDR2 reads YSYEKL. CDR3 residues: CASGTGDINEQFF. The DNA of the CDR3 is TGCGCCAGTGGGACAGGGGACATCAATGAGCAGTTCTTC.

This clonotype was counted a single time. This sequence joins TRBV4-3 and TRBJ1-4; 7 nucleotides match TRBD1. In germline, CDR1 is LGHNA, CDR2 YSLEER. This CDR3 is 14 amino acids long. The V segment lost 1 base and the J segment 7 bases; nucleotides outside the gene matches: 3. CDR3 nucleotides: TGCGCCAGCAGCCAAGGACAGGGTCGTGAAAAACTGTTTTTT. This encodes CASSQGQGREKLFF.

The gene calls are TRBV6-1 and TRBJ2-6, with D hard to call. Germline V gene data show CDR1 as MNHNS and CDR2 as SASEGT. V was cut by 7 bases and J by 1 base, with 8 bases left in between. This CDR3 has 14 residues. The CDR3 spells CASMYASGANVLTF. CDR3 in DNA: TGTGCCAGCATGTACGCGTCTGGGGCCAACGTCCTGACTTTC.